This T cell receptor (beta chain) was sequenced in a study of blood T cells in healthy people across ages. Broader study findings: A strong correlation was seen between TCR beta diversity and naive T cell percentage.

Using a J-beta primer mix together with a sample-barcoded 5' primer, a second PCR was run for roughly 7 to 12 cycles. Carrying 12 random nucleotides, a template-switch adaptor labeled each individual cDNA molecule. TCRdb independently ran MiXCR on the 5' RACE reads; one entry per CDR3 protein. The data contain fewer than 2,000,000 distinct CDR3 sequences, almost 35% of them seen just once; the ten biggest clones take up 11%. Trimming cost V 4 bases and J 7 bases, with 11 bases left between them. The CDR3 contains 11 residues. Germline V gene sequence: CDR1 GTSNPN, CDR2 SVGIG (reference sequence). In the case of this clonotype: Its antigen is not known.

The sequence was obtained from a woman in her thirties in good health. The rearrangement links TRBV30 to TRBJ2-7; D unresolved. Sequenced sample: blood. The DNA for the CDR3 is TGTGCCTGGAAAGTGATGAGGGAGCAGTACTTC. Amino acid sequence: CAWKVMREQYF.